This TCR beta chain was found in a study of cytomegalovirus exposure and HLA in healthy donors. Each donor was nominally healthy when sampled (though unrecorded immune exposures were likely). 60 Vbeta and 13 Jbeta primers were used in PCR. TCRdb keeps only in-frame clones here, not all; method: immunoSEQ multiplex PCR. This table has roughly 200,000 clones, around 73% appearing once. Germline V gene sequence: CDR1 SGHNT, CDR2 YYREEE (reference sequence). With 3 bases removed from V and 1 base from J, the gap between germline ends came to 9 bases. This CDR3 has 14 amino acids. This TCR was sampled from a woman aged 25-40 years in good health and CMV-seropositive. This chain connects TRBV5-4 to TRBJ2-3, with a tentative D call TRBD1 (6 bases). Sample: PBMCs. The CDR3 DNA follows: TGTGCCAGCAGCTCACGACAGGGCACAGATACGCAGTATTTT. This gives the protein CASSSRQGTDTQYF.